These T cell receptor beta chains were read from a single sample in a study of lymphopenia after photon versus proton radiotherapy. Profiling relied on immunoSEQ multiplex PCR, and the TCRdb table lists in-frame clones only, not all of them. The data hold approximately 150,000 clones, with 70% to 90% observed a single time. Sequenced here: peripheral blood, sampled from a patient treated with photon-based radiotherapy. These receptors came from a man aged 45-65 years with gastric cancer. CDR3s include the opening cysteine and the closing phenylalanine or tryptophan. A D gene is named only where the DNA matches it firmly. Expanded clones are given a class, and other clones once, few, many or no size at all.

clone_size j_call v_call d_call cdr3_nt cdr3_aa
once TRBJ2-1 TRBV11-3 - TGTGCCAGCAGCTTAGGGGGCCCTAGTAGCAATGAGCAGTTCTTC CASSLGGPSSNEQFF
- TRBJ1-1 TRBV7-9 - TGTGCCAGCAGCCTCCTCACGGAATTTAGGGAGACGCGGGCTTTCTTT CASSLLTEFRETRAFF
- TRBJ2-5 TRBV28 - TGTGCCAGCAGTGTCCCCCCAGAGACCCAGTACTTC CASSVPPETQYF
- TRBJ2-3 TRBV18 TRBD1 TGTGCCAGCTCACCGGGGACAGGGAAGAGAGATACGCAGTATTTT CASSPGTGKRDTQYF
once TRBJ1-4 TRBV29-1 - TGCAGCGTTGGTGGACGGCTTAATGAAAAACTGTTTTTT CSVGGRLNEKLFF
once TRBJ2-2 TRBV27 - TGTGCCAGCAGTTTAACAGGGAACACCGGGGAGCTGTTTTTT CASSLTGNTGELFF
- TRBJ1-5 TRBV6-6 TRBD1 TGTGCCAGCAGCCAACAGGGGGCAGATCAGCCCCAGCATTTT CASSQQGADQPQHF
- TRBJ2-2 TRBV19 - TGTGCCAGTAAAAGTTTCGCGAACACCGGGGAGCTGTTTTTT CASKSFANTGELFF
- TRBJ1-2 TRBV6-5 - TGTGCCAGCAGACGCGCTTATGCGGGGTTAAGGGGCTACACCTTC CASRRAYAGLRGYTF
- TRBJ2-2 TRBV6-6 - TGTGCCAGCAGTCGGGTCAACACCGGGGAGCTGTTTTTT CASSRVNTGELFF
- TRBJ2-7 TRBV6-1 - TGTGCCAGCAGTGTTTCCGGTCCCGCCTACGAGCAGTACTTC CASSVSGPAYEQYF
- TRBJ1-3 TRBV7-2 - TGTGCCAGCGGCCCAGACAGTGGAAACACCATATATTTT CASGPDSGNTIYF
- TRBJ2-3 TRBV19 - TGTGCCAGTAGTACCGACAGACTTCGGGGTACGCAGTATTTT CASSTDRLRGTQYF
- TRBJ2-1 TRBV5-1 - TGCGCCAGCAGCTTGGCCTCGCCGAATCGGGATGAGCAGTTCTTC CASSLASPNRDEQFF
- TRBJ1-2 TRBV7-8 - TGTGCCAGCAGCTCGATGGTGGAGGGACGGGGCTACACCTTC CASSSMVEGRGYTF
- TRBJ1-1 TRBV27 TRBD1 TGTGCCAGCAGTCCCTTGGGACAGATAATGAACACTGAAGCTTTCTTT CASSPLGQIMNTEAFF
- TRBJ1-5 TRBV10-2 - TGCGCCAGCAGTGGAACAGGAGGGAATCAGCCCCAGCATTTT CASSGTGGNQPQHF